This T cell receptor (beta chain) originates from a study of Tregs in tolerant kidney transplant recipients. Some clones are missing from TCRdb's copy, which holds only in-frame ones; the method was immunoSEQ multiplex PCR. This table has 240,000 or so clones, 80% to 85% appearing once. Notes on this clone: As yet, its antigen is unknown. The sample has other DNA sequences that encode this CDR3 too.

Findings of the study overall: The most relevant donor-specific Treg TCRbeta repertoire apparently came from expansion with activated donor B cells.

V was pared by 2 bases and J by 1 base, with 4 bases between. The CDR3 has 13 residues. CDR1 is WNHNN and CDR2 is SYGVQD in the germline V gene (reference sequence). This clonotype was sampled from a human donor in good health. The material sequenced was CD4+ T cells from blood. The chain links TRBV10-1 to TRBJ2-3; unclear D gene. The CDR3 protein is CASSEGGTDTQYF. The CDR3 DNA sequence: TGCGCCAGCAGTGAGGGAGGCACAGATACGCAGTATTTT.